These T cell receptor beta chains were read from a single sample in a study of beta chain features in type 1 diabetes. Using immunoSEQ multiplex PCR, the repertoire was profiled, and TCRdb retains in-frame clones only, with some absent. This table holds 600,000 to 700,000 clones, around 12% found once. The specimen sequenced was naive CD4+ T cells from blood. The source is a young man with type 1 diabetes. Each CDR3 is given with its conserved first and last residue.

>TRBV7-9|TRBJ2-1
CASSLTSVNEQFF
>TRBV27|TRBJ1-5
CASRRQGFNQPQHF
>TRBV2|TRBJ2-5
CASNPLAEEETQYF
>TRBV5-1|TRBJ2-7
CASSLFPGTYEQYF
>TRBV7-9|TRBJ2-7
CASSPQGNYEQYF
>TRBV7-2|TRBJ1-1
CASSARYANTEAFF
>TRBV18|TRBJ1-2
CASSPEVTGMNYGYTF
>TRBV4-2|TRBJ2-1
CASSLQGASNEQFF
>TRBV5-1|TRBJ2-5
CASSWSGGAAETQYF
>TRBV7-9|TRBJ2-7
CASSPGQGYEQYF